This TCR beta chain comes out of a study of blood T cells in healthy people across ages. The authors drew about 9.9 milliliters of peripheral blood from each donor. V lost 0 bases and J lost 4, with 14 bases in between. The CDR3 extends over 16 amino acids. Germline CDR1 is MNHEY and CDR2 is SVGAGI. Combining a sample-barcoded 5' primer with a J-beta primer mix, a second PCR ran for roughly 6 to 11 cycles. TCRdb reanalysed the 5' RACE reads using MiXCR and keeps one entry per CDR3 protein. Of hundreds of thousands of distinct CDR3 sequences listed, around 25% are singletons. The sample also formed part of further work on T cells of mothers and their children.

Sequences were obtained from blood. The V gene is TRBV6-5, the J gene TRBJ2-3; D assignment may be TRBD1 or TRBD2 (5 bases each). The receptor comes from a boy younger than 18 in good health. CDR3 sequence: CASSYSSSWGSDTQYF. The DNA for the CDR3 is TGTGCCAGCAGTTACTCGAGTTCTTGGGGGTCAGATACGCAGTATTTT.